The entry below describes one T cell receptor (beta chain). The antigen is unknown. V was cut by 5 bases and J by 1 base, with 17 bases left in between. Germline V gives CDR1 LNHDA, CDR2 SQIVND (reference sequence). There are 17 residues in the CDR3. Measured with immunoSEQ multiplex PCR; TCRdb has only the in-frame clones, and not every one. The table records about 100,000 clones, 85% to 90% of them present only once. This sample was taken from a study of T cell responses to AZD1222 COVID-19 vaccine. On the study more broadly: It was second doses at about 4 or about 12 weeks that were pooled. Study outcomes and limitations: Females made up more of the donors, who were largely white British, and clonal diversity may have come out too low. Spike-spanning, vaccine-associated CD4 TCRs were dominant at 160-218 and 743-854.

The TCR comes from an adult in good health. The chain combines TRBV19 with TRBJ2-2, with a weak D call TRBD1 (6 bases). This material consisted of peripheral blood, taken on day 0 of AZD1222 vaccination. CDR3: CASSLRTERVNTGELFF. CDR3 nucleotide sequence: TGTGCCAGTAGTCTACGGACAGAAAGGGTGAACACCGGGGAGCTGTTTTTT.